This T cell receptor (beta chain) is drawn from a study of blood T cell repertoires in COVID-19. Study-wide background: The study drew acute and convalescent COVID-19 samples from the United States, Italy and Spain. Nucleic acid was either cDNA or gDNA, and it came from T cells, B-cell-depleted T cells, or PBMCs.

Authors' analysis steps: The authors estimated nucleated cell counts from reference gene primer amplification. The protocol was immunoSEQ multiplex PCR, while the TCRdb copy is restricted to in-frame clones and leaves out a portion. D and trimming come from the DNA, and the V and J calls and clone size come from that table. The top ten clones hold less than 6% of a sample with some 100,000 clones, more than 70% of them seen once. The ends were cut back, 4 bases at V and 7 bases at J, with 13 bases in the middle. Germline loops: CDR1 LGHDT, CDR2 YNNKEL (reference sequence). The CDR3 extends over 13 amino acids.

The chain employs TRBV3-1 (or the pseudogene TRBV3-2) and TRBJ1-1; weak D call: TRBD1 (5 bases). The specimen sequenced was peripheral blood. This sequence was found in a woman of 80 years or more with active COVID-19. The CDR3 reads CASSRSTQGEAFF. CDR3 nucleotides: TGTGCCAGCAGCCGATCCACTCAGGGTGAAGCTTTCTTT.